This T cell receptor (beta chain) came from a study of T cells in Graves' hyperthyroidism and ophthalmopathy. General study findings and limits: Classification by a 13 V-J model distinguished ophthalmopathy from stable hyperthyroidism.

It was RNA transcripts that yielded the amplified TCR beta CDR3 regions. The HTBI primer set drove a first-round RT-PCR of the TCR CDR3. TCRdb redid the calling of the multiplex PCR reads with MiXCR, one entry per CDR3 protein. The sample contains about 400,000 distinct CDR3 sequences, 15% to 18% of which appear only once. As concerns this clonotype: What it binds is not known.

Across 18 months, stable Graves' hyperthyroidism was marked by no progression to ophthalmopathy. Among the patients, aged 18 to 65, hyperthyroidism was newly diagnosed and had lasted under 2 months. Patients were excluded because of uncontrolled infection, other autoimmune disease, pregnancy or lactation. The clonotype comes from a young woman with Graves' hyperthyroidism. Sequencing was performed on blood.

Written as DNA, the CDR3 is TGCGCCAGCAGCCTAGGGGGCGGCGGGCCCAATGAGCAGTTCTTC. The encoded protein is CASSLGGGGPNEQFF. This chain joins TRBV10-1 and TRBJ2-1; TRBD1 matches at 7 bases. With 6 bases clipped from V and 6 bases from J, the junction kept 11 bases outside the gene matches. CDR1 and CDR2 (germline): WNHNN, SYGVQD (reference sequence). There are 15 residues in the CDR3.